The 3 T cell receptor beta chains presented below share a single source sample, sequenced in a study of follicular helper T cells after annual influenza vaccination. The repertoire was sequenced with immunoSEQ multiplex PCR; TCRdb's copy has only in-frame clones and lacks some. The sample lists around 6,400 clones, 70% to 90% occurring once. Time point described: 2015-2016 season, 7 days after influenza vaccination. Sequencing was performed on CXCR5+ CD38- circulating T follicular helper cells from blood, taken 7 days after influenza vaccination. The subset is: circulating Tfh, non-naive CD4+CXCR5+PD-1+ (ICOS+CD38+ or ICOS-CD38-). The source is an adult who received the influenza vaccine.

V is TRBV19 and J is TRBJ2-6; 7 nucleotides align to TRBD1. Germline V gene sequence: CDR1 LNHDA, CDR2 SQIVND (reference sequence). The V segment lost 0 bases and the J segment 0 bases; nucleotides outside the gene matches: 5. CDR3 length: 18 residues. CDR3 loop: CASSIDYRGYSGANVLTF. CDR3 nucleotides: TGTGCCAGTAGTATAGATTACAGGGGTTACTCTGGGGCCAACGTCCTGACTTTC. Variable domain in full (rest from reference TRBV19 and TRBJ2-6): DGGITQSPKYLFRKEGQNVTLSCEQNLNHDAMYWYRQDPGQGLRLIYYSQIVNDFQKGDIAEGYSVSREKKESFPLTVTSAQKNPTAFYLCASSIDYRGYSGANVLTFGAGSRLTVL.

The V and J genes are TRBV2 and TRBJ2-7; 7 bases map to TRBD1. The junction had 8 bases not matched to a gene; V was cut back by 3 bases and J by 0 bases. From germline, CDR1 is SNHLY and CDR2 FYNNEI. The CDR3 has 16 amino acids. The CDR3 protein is CASSDRGQWSSYEQYF. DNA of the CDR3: TGTGCCAGCAGTGATAGGGGACAGTGGAGCTCCTACGAGCAGTACTTC.

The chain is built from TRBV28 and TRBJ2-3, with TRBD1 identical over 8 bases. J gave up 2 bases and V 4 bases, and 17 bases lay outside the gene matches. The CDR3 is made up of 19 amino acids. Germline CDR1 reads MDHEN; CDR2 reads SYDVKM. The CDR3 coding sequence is TGTGCCAGCAGTTCCCTTCATTCCGGGACAGGAGCACTCACAGATACGCAGTATTTT. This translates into CASSSLHSGTGALTDTQYF.